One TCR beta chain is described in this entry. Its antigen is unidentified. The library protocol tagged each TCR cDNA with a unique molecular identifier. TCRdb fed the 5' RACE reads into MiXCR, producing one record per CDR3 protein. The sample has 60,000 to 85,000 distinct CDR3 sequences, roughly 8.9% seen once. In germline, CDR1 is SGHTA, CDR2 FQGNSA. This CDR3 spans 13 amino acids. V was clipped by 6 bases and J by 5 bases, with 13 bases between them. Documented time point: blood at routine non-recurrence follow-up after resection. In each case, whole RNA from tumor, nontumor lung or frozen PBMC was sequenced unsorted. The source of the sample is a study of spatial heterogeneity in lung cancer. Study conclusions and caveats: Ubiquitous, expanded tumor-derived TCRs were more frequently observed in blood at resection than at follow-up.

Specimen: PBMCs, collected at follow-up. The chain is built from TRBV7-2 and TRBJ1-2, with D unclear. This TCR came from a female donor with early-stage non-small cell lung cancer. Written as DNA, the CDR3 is TGTGCCAGCAGTCGGACGCCGGAGTATGGCTACACCTTC. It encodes CASSRTPEYGYTF. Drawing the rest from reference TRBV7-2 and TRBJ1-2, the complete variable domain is GAGVSQSPSNKVTEKGKDVELRCDPISGHTALYWYRQSLGQGLEFLIYFQGNSAPDKSGLPSDRFSAERTGGSVSTLTIQRTQQEDSAVYLCASSRTPEYGYTFGSGTRLTVV.